The T cell receptor (beta chain) described here comes from a study of OX40 agonist ivuxolimab in advanced cancers. Across the study: Ivuxolimab was delivered to patients intravenously every 2 weeks at doses spanning 0.01 to 10 mg/kg. Prior checkpoint blockade (anti-PD-1, anti-PD-L1 or anti-CTLA-4) was permitted; about 40% had it. Findings and caveats of the study: The authors did not determine the antigen specificity of the expanded peripheral T cells.

Autoimmune disease history or systemic immunosuppression led to patients being barred. In regard to this clone: The antigen is unknown.

Repertoires were generated with immunoSEQ multiplex PCR, while TCRdb's copy carries only in-frame clones and drops some. The top ten hold 5.9% of the sample, which has around 76,000 clones, just under 85% seen once. CDR3 length equals 15 residues. V lost 2 bases and J 6 bases, leaving 15 bases between the germline ends. Germline V gives CDR1 SGHNT, CDR2 YYREEE (reference sequence). This clonotype was obtained from an adult with an advanced solid tumor such as melanoma, head and neck, liver or kidney cancer. This material consisted of CD4+ or CD8+ T cells sorted from blood, taken in a trial of the OX40 agonist ivuxolimab. The chain employs TRBV5-4 and TRBJ2-1, with D uncertain. The CDR3 sequence: CASSFESSPPNEQFF. DNA for the CDR3: TGTGCCAGCAGCTTTGAAAGTAGCCCCCCCAATGAGCAGTTCTTC.